This entry describes one T cell receptor (beta chain). This entry comes from a study of CD8 T cells in Susac syndrome. The patients serving as multiple sclerosis controls were treatment-naive. They had stable or active relapsing-remitting disease and fulfilled revised McDonald criteria. Negative isolation was used for CD8+ and CD4+ T cells and FACS enrichment for TEMRA cells. Germline CDR1 LNHDA, CDR2 SQIVND (reference sequence). This CDR3 is built from 16 residues. Trimming took 3 bases from V and 6 from J, leaving 19 bases between them. Reverse transcription used about 0.45 to 1 ug RNA and random hexamers. TCRdb reprocessed the immunoSEQ multiplex PCR reads via MiXCR and lists one record per CDR3 protein. The sample carries fewer than 350,000 distinct CDR3 sequences, over 75% recorded once.

Sequencing input: CD8+ T cells from PBMCs. This sequence was found in a human donor with multiple sclerosis. The chain carries TRBV19 and TRBJ2-3; D call uncertain. CDR3 residues: CASSIMRTSASDTQYF. DNA of the CDR3: TGTGCCAGTAGTATTATGAGGACGTCGGCTTCGGATACGCAGTATTTT. The variable domain in full, completed from reference TRBV19 and TRBJ2-3, reads DGGITQSPKYLFRKEGQNVTLSCEQNLNHDAMYWYRQDPGQGLRLIYYSQIVNDFQKGDIAEGYSVSREKKESFPLTVTSAQKNPTAFYLCASSIMRTSASDTQYFGPGTRLTVL.